Listed here is a single T cell receptor beta chain. The antigen is undetermined. The record originates from a study of cytotoxic CD8 clonotypes in ibrutinib-treated CLL. Study information: The subjects consisted of roughly twelve relapsed/refractory and 15 treatment-naive individuals, with 17 to 18 IGHV unmutated. Among patients, some 24 responded partially and 2 completely; around 15 then stayed remitted and some twelve progressed after median around 70 months. Study-level findings and limits: Clonality went up at the time of ibrutinib response, stayed stable in sustained remission, and later dropped back toward its baseline level at progression.

Target depth was 1 in 200,000 to 1 in 1 million T cells, about 10x per clonotype. Clones were sequenced by immunoSEQ multiplex PCR, and TCRdb holds only the in-frame ones, with some missing. The repertoire holds tens of thousands of clones, with approximately 52% as singletons. The TCR sequence derives from a human donor with chronic lymphocytic leukemia. This specimen was PBMCs, taken after 24 months of ibrutinib treatment.

DNA for the CDR3: TGTGCCAGCACCAGGGGGACAGGGAACACTGAAGCTTTCTTT. This codes for CASTRGTGNTEAFF. This chain joins TRBV11-1 and TRBJ1-1, with 8 positions matching TRBD1. CDR1 is SGHAT and CDR2 is FQDESV in the germline V gene (reference sequence). CDR3 length: 14 residues. V gave up 7 bases and J gave up 1 base; unmatched junction bases: 5.